This entry is about one TCR beta chain. No antigen is known for it. Only in-frame clones appear in the TCRdb table, and some are missing; sequencing was by immunoSEQ multiplex PCR. The sample consists of some 120,000 clones, roughly 93% of them appearing once. The CDR3 extends over 15 amino acids. With 4 bases clipped from V and 10 bases from J, the junction kept 12 bases outside the gene matches. CDR1 is LGHNA and CDR2 is YNFKEQ in the germline V gene. The sample comes from a study of T cell responses to AZD1222 COVID-19 vaccine. Study outcomes and limitations: Nearly half of the spike-specific TCRs reportedly recognize variant regions that carry no mutations. Clonal diversity was possibly underestimated; the donors were predominantly white British and more often female.

V gene TRBV4-2 combines with J gene TRBJ1-4, with 7 bases lining up with TRBD1. The TCR comes from an adult in good health. The sample here was peripheral blood, taken on day 0 of AZD1222 vaccination. CDR3 nucleotide sequence: TGTGCCAGCAGCCCCGATACAGGGGAGCGGCGAAAACTGTTTTTT. It specifies CASSPDTGERRKLFF.